The T cell receptor (beta chain) described here comes from a study of blood T cell repertoires in COVID-19. The assay was immunoSEQ multiplex PCR, and TCRdb's table has in-frame clones only and misses some. The table records some 80,000 clones, just under 85% of them present only once. J gave up 7 bases and V 1 base, and 10 bases lay outside the gene matches. CDR3 length: 17 residues. Germline values: CDR1 SGHNT, CDR2 YENEEA. This clonotype originated in an elderly man with active or convalescent COVID-19. The chain links TRBV11-3 to TRBJ2-1, with 10 bases lining up with TRBD2. The sequencing input was peripheral blood. The CDR3 is CASSLARSGRAGNEQFF. The DNA for the CDR3 is TGTGCCAGCAGCTTAGCCCGAAGCGGGAGGGCGGGGAATGAGCAGTTCTTC. The variable domain in full, completed from reference TRBV11-3 and TRBJ2-1, reads EAGVVQSPRYKIIEKKQPVAFWCNPISGHNTLYWYLQNLGQGPELLIRYENEEAVDDSQLPKDRFSAERLKGVDSTLKIQPAELGDSAVYLCASSLARSGRAGNEQFFGPGTRLTVL.